A selection of T cell receptor beta chains follows, all from one sample in a study of control samples from healthy donors and cancer patients. Libraries were prepared by immunoSEQ multiplex PCR; TCRdb keeps only in-frame clonotypes and omits some of them. The sample shows 130,000 or so clones, nearly 90% of them seen only once. Material: blood. The receptors here all came from a man aged 50-59 years in good health. The CDR3 runs from the conserved cysteine through the conserved F or W. Fields, in order: V gene, J gene, D gene, CDR3 length, clone size, CDR3 DNA, CDR3 protein. A D gene is named only where the DNA matches it firmly. Expanded clones get a size class; other rows say once, few or many, or leave the size out.

TRBV27	TRBJ1-2	TRBD1	15	.	TGTGCCAGCAGTGGAACAAGGGGGCAGCTTTATGGCTACACCTTC	CASSGTRGQLYGYTF
TRBV29-1	TRBJ2-5	.	11	.	TGCAGCGTTGATGGGGATAAGACCCAGTACTTC	CSVDGDKTQYF
TRBV7-3	TRBJ1-6	.	19	.	TGTGCCAGCAGCTTAAGAGGGGGGCTGGGGCGGTACTTAGATTCACCCCTCCACTTT	CASSLRGGLGRYLDSPLHF
TRBV2	TRBJ2-5	.	15	.	TGTGCCAGCGGCAATACAGGGACGCCCGGGGGGACCCAGTACTTC	CASGNTGTPGGTQYF
TRBV11-2	TRBJ1-1	.	15	.	TGTGCCAGCAGCTTAAAACAGGGCATGAACACTGAAGCTTTCTTT	CASSLKQGMNTEAFF
TRBV13	TRBJ2-7	.	14	.	TGTGCCAGCAGCTTAGCGGGGCCGGGCTACGAGCAGTACTTC	CASSLAGPGYEQYF
TRBV28	TRBJ1-2	.	16	.	TGTGCCAGCAGTTTACCCCCTGTTGGTGGGCCGAGGGGCTACACCTTC	CASSLPPVGGPRGYTF
TRBV4-1	TRBJ2-5	.	16	.	TGCGCCAGCAGCCGAAGAGGCATTACAGTACAAGAGACCCAGTACTTC	CASSRRGITVQETQYF
TRBV27	TRBJ2-7	.	16	few	TGTGCCAGCAGTTTGATCAGGGGACAACTTACCTACGAGCAGTACTTC	CASSLIRGQLTYEQYF
TRBV10-2	TRBJ2-1	.	17	.	TGCGCCAGCAGTACCTACCAGACTACCACGACGTACCCTGGGCAGTTCTTC	CASSTYQTTTTYPGQFF
TRBV15	TRBJ2-7	.	19	.	TGTGCCACCAGCAAAAGACCCTGGGAGGGCACACGGGGGCAATACGAGCAGTACTTC	CATSKRPWEGTRGQYEQYF
TRBV21-1	TRBJ2-1	.	14	.	TGTGCCATGGAAGACAGGGGGGTAAACAATGAGCAGTTCTTC	CAMEDRGVNNEQFF
TRBV11-3	TRBJ1-1	TRBD1	15	.	TGTGCCAGCAGCTCAGGACAGGGGAGGAACGCTGAAGCTTTCTTT	CASSSGQGRNAEAFF
TRBV27	TRBJ2-3	.	14	few	TGTGCCAGCAGTATCTCCATCCCCCCAGATACGCAGTATTTT	CASSISIPPDTQYF
TRBV11-2	TRBJ1-6	.	15	.	TGTGCCAGCAGCCCCTCGGGGTCCTATAATTCACCCCTCCACTTT	CASSPSGSYNSPLHF
TRBV18	TRBJ1-4	.	15	.	TGTGCCAGCTCACCTTCGGGGGGCGATATTGAAAAACTGTTTTTT	CASSPSGGDIEKLFF
TRBV6-1	TRBJ1-6	TRBD1	16	.	TGTGCCAGCAGTGGCCCGGGACAGGGAGTAGAGTCACCCCTCCACTTT	CASSGPGQGVESPLHF
TRBV18	TRBJ2-1	TRBD1	15	.	TGTGCCAGCTCACTCGACAGGGGTTCCTACAATGAGCAGTTCTTC	CASSLDRGSYNEQFF
TRBV18	TRBJ2-7	.	12	.	TGTGCCAGCTCACCCGGTCGTGTCGAGCAGTACTTC	CASSPGRVEQYF
TRBV19	TRBJ2-7	.	16	.	TGTGCCAGTAGCCGGAGCGCGGGCGGTGGTCTCTACGAGCAGTACTTC	CASSRSAGGGLYEQYF
TRBV9	TRBJ1-2	.	15	.	TGTGCCAGCAGCGCCGAAGTTTTGAGGGTATCGGGCTACACCTTC	CASSAEVLRVSGYTF
TRBV9	TRBJ2-1	TRBD2	17	.	TGTGCCAGCAGCGTAGATACCCTAGCGGGCTCCTACAATGAGCAGTTCTTC	CASSVDTLAGSYNEQFF